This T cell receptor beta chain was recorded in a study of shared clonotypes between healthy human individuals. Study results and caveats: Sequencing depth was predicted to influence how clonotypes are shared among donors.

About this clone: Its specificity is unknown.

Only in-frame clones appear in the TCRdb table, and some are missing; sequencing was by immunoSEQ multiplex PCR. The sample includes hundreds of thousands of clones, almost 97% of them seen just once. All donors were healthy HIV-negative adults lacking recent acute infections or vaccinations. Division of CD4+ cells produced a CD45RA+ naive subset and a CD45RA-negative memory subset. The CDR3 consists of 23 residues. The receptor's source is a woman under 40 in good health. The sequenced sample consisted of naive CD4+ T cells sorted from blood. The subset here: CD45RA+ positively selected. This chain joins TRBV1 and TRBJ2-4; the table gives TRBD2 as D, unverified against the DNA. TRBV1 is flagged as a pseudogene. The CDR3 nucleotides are TGCACCAGCAGCCAAGATAGAGGGAACCCGGGACTAGCTGCTGTCCTTTCTAAAAACATTCAGTACTTC. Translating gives CTSSQDRGNPGLAAVLSKNIQYF.